Below are 30 T cell receptor beta chains sequenced from a single sample in a study of T cells after yellow fever vaccination. TCRdb used MiXCR to reprocess the 5' RACE reads, holding one entry per CDR3 protein. There are approximately 300,000 distinct CDR3 sequences in the sample; roughly a tenth occur only once, and approximately 3% lies in the top ten. Sample: CD4+ T cells sorted from PBMCs, taken 45 days after the yellow fever booster vaccination. These receptors all come from a man younger than 35 who received the YFV17D yellow fever vaccine.

The chain has TRBV7-8 and TRBJ1-2; 9 bases map to TRBD1. This CDR3 region has 15 residues. Germline CDR1 SGHVS, CDR2 FQNEAQ. V shed 3 bases and J 2 bases; nucleotides not matched to a gene: 4. Here the CDR3 DNA reads TGTGCCAGCAGCTTCTGGGACAGGGAAAACTATGGCTACACCTTC. Protein sequence: CASSFWDRENYGYTF.

This rearrangement joins TRBV7-7 to TRBJ2-3; 8 nucleotides align to TRBD1. The CDR3 runs to 15 residues. Germline CDR1 and CDR2: SSHAT and FNYEAQ (reference sequence). With V trimmed by 5 bases and J by 2 bases, 6 bases remained unmatched. CDR3 residues: CASSPGQALTDTQYF. The CDR3 bases are TGTGCCAGCAGCCCGGGACAGGCCCTCACAGATACGCAGTATTTT.

The CDR3, as DNA: TGTGCCAGTAGGGACAGGGGGCGGAAAACTGAAGCTTTCTTT. Translation gives CASRDRGRKTEAFF. The chain has TRBV19 and TRBJ1-1, with 11 positions matching TRBD1. CDR1 and CDR2 from the germline V gene are LNHDA and SQIVND (reference sequence). There are 14 residues in the CDR3. Trimming at V came to 6 bases and at J to 5 bases, leaving 5 bases not matched to a gene.

This clonotype has more than one count but fewer than ten. This chain connects TRBV4-1 to TRBJ2-7, with TRBD2 matching over 8 bases. The CDR3 runs to 15 residues. The trim removed 1 base at V and 5 bases at J, leaving 7 bases unmatched. Germline V gene lookup returns CDR1 MGHRA and CDR2 YSYEKL. The CDR3 loop is CASSQAGGDLDEQYF. In DNA, the CDR3 is TGCGCCAGCAGCCAAGCGGGGGGGGACCTCGACGAGCAGTACTTC.

This clonotype was seen more than once but under ten times. The chain joins TRBV6-1 to TRBJ2-6; D gene uncertain. V dropped 2 bases and J dropped 2 bases, with 7 bases sitting between them. The germline V gene encodes CDR1 MNHNS and CDR2 SASEGT. This CDR3 comprises 15 residues. CDR3 amino acids: CASSETSAGANVLTF. In nucleotides, the CDR3 is TGTGCCAGCAGTGAAACGTCAGCTGGGGCCAACGTCCTGACTTTC.

This clonotype was detected ten times or more. This sequence joins TRBV19 and TRBJ2-2, with 9 bases identical to TRBD1. This CDR3 is built from 16 residues. Germline V gene lookup returns CDR1 LNHDA and CDR2 SQIVND (reference sequence). The V and J ends lost 6 bases and 5 bases, in that order; junction bases with no gene match: 10. Here the CDR3 reads CASSQGGQGMTGELFF. The CDR3 DNA reads as TGTGCCAGTAGCCAGGGAGGACAGGGGATGACCGGGGAGCTGTTTTTT.

This clonotype was seen repeatedly, ten times or more. This sequence joins TRBV7-2 and TRBJ1-5, with D unresolved. Deletions cut 1 base from V and 6 bases from J, with 4 bases between. This CDR3 is built from 12 residues. Germline V CDR1 and CDR2: SGHTA, FQGNSA. CDR3: CASSLDSQPQHF. CDR3 sequence (DNA): TGTGCCAGCAGCTTAGACAGTCAGCCCCAGCATTTT. The entire variable domain, with the rest obtained from reference TRBV7-2 and TRBJ1-5, is as follows: GAGVSQSPSNKVTEKGKDVELRCDPISGHTALYWYRQSLGQGLEFLIYFQGNSAPDKSGLPSDRFSAERTGGSVSTLTIQRTQQEDSAVYLCASSLDSQPQHFGDGTRLSIL.

This chain uses TRBV6-5 with TRBJ2-3; TRBD1 aligns across 10 bases. Losses at the gene ends were 4 bases for V and 3 bases for J; bases not matched to a gene: 4. Germline CDR1 MNHEY, CDR2 SVGAGI. This CDR3 region has 15 residues. CDR3 protein: CASSWRQGATDTQYF. CDR3 bases: TGTGCCAGCAGTTGGCGACAGGGGGCTACAGATACGCAGTATTTT.

CDR3 residues: CASSDPPGGGTDTQYF. The CDR3 bases are TGCGCCAGCAGTGACCCCCCCGGGGGTGGCACAGATACGCAGTATTTT. V is TRBV10-2 and J is TRBJ2-3, with D perhaps matching TRBD2 (6 bases). Trimming took off 3 bases at V and 1 base at J, with 14 bases between the two ends. CDR1 is WSHSY and CDR2 is SAAADI in the germline V gene. CDR3 length: 16 amino acids.

This chain links TRBV7-2 with TRBJ1-6; D call uncertain. Per the germline V gene, CDR1 is SGHTA and CDR2 is FQGNSA. The V end was cut by 2 bases, the J end by 6 bases, with 11 bases between. The CDR3 extends over 15 amino acids. The CDR3 here is CASSLLRLFNSPLHF. The CDR3 nucleotides are TGTGCCAGCAGCTTACTACGGTTGTTTAATTCACCCCTCCACTTT.

This clonotype was seen many times. CDR3 nucleotides: TGTGCCAGCAGCTTTGTAGCGGGGGGCACAGATACGCAGTATTTT. This gives the protein CASSFVAGGTDTQYF. This chain links TRBV7-3 with TRBJ2-3, with 9 nucleotides matching TRBD2. The V gene's germline CDR1 is SGHTA and CDR2 FQGTGA. The CDR3 is 15 residues long. The junction had 2 bases not matched to a gene; V was cut back by 3 bases and J by 1 base.

This clonotype appeared a few times. The chain uses TRBV12-3 or TRBV12-4 and TRBJ1-4; the D is unclear. Trimming cost V 5 bases and J 8 bases, with 18 bases left between them. The CDR3 contains 15 residues. The CDR3, as DNA: TGTGCCAGCAGTCCTCACCGGGGAGGAGAGGAAAAACTGTTTTTT. Protein: CASSPHRGGEEKLFF.

The gene calls are TRBV12-3 or TRBV12-4 and TRBJ2-5; TRBD2 matches 10 bases. There are 15 residues in the CDR3. The junction had 5 bases not matched to a gene; V was cut back by 6 bases and J by 1 base. The chain's CDR3 is CASRFSGGRQETQYF. The CDR3 DNA is TGTGCCAGCAGATTTAGCGGGGGGCGCCAAGAGACCCAGTACTTC.

This clonotype was counted only a few times. This sequence joins TRBV3-1 and TRBJ2-3; 13 positions agree with TRBD2. Trimming cost V 4 bases and J 1 base; bases outside gene matches: 2. This CDR3 spans 16 amino acids. Germline CDR1 and CDR2: LGHDT and YNNKEL (reference sequence). The DNA for the CDR3 is TGTGCCAGCAGCCGAGGGACTAGCGGGGGCACAGATACGCAGTATTTT. The encoded protein is CASSRGTSGGTDTQYF.

The gene calls are TRBV7-9 and TRBJ2-3; TRBD1 aligns across 10 bases. After removal of 5 bases from V and 2 bases from J, the junction contained 7 bases not matched to a gene. The CDR3 spans 16 residues. Per the germline V gene, CDR1 is SEHNR and CDR2 is FQNEAQ (reference sequence). In DNA, the CDR3 is TGTGCCAGCAGCATACCCGGGACAGGGGACACAGATACGCAGTATTTT. Its translation is CASSIPGTGDTDTQYF. Supplemented by reference TRBV7-9 and TRBJ2-3, the full variable domain reads DTGVSQNPRHKITKRGQNVTFRCDPISEHNRLYWYRQTLGQGPEFLTYFQNEAQLEKSRLLSDRFSAERPKGSFSTLEIQRTEQGDSAMYLCASSIPGTGDTDTQYFGPGTRLTVL.

In its sample, this clonotype was seen a few times. V and J are TRBV7-9 and TRBJ2-1; no clear D. V was cut by 2 bases and J by 8 bases, with 13 bases left in between. Germline lookup yields CDR1 SEHNR and CDR2 FQNEAQ (reference sequence). This CDR3 is built from 14 residues. The CDR3 DNA reads as TGTGCCAGCAGCTTATCTTCAGTTCTGGATGAGCAGTTCTTC. The encoded protein is CASSLSSVLDEQFF.

This clonotype has only a few counts. The chain is built from TRBV7-2 and TRBJ1-2, with TRBD1 matching over 8 bases. Germline loops: CDR1 SGHTA, CDR2 FQGNSA. The junction had 8 bases not matched to a gene; V was cut back by 1 base and J by 13 bases. This CDR3 has 13 amino acids. DNA of the CDR3: TGTGCCAGCAGCTTAGTATGGGGGGGACAGGCCACCTTC. This encodes CASSLVWGGQATF.

This clonotype was counted between two and nine times. The genes are TRBV7-3 and TRBJ2-5, with a possible D match to TRBD1 (6 bases). The CDR3 totals 13 residues. The V gene lost 5 bases and the J gene lost 5 bases, with 12 bases spanning the gap. The germline gives CDR1 SGHTA, CDR2 FQGTGA. CDR3 region: CASSLNRVETQYF. In DNA form, the CDR3 reads TGTGCCAGCAGCCTAAACAGGGTGGAGACCCAGTACTTC.

This clonotype was counted only a few times. V and J are TRBV20-1 and TRBJ1-1; 8 bases agree with TRBD1. The CDR3 loop spans 12 amino acids. Looked up from germline, CDR1 is DFQATT and CDR2 is SNEGSKA (reference sequence). V lost 5 bases, J lost 5 bases, and 4 bases stayed unmatched. The CDR3, as DNA: TGCAGTGCTTCCCGACAGGGGACTGAAGCTTTCTTT. This sequence encodes CSASRQGTEAFF.

This clonotype turned up a few times. CDR3 sequence (DNA): TGCGCCAGCAGCTCCACCAATGAACAACTCACCGGGGAGCTGTTTTTT. This gives the protein CASSSTNEQLTGELFF. The chain has TRBV5-1 and TRBJ2-2; D is unclear. The CDR3 is 16 amino acids. The ends were cut back, 3 bases at V and 4 bases at J, with 16 bases in the middle. The germline CDR1 and CDR2 sequences are SGHRS and YFSETQ.

This clonotype was seen only a few times. The chain recombines TRBV6-5 with TRBJ2-5; D is unclear. Germline CDR1 MNHEY, CDR2 SVGAGI. V lost 5 bases, J lost 5 bases, and 21 bases lay in between. The CDR3 has 16 residues. The CDR3 sequence: CASSRSRVSRLETQYF. CDR3 sequence (DNA): TGTGCCAGCAGTCGGTCAAGGGTTTCCCGGCTGGAGACCCAGTACTTC.

The sample holds many counts of this clonotype. This chain uses TRBV19 with TRBJ2-4; tentatively, D is TRBD1 or TRBD2 (6 bases each). The CDR3 is 12 amino acids. Germline assignment: CDR1 LNHDA and CDR2 SQIVND (reference sequence). V gave up 8 bases and J gave up 9 bases, with 14 bases separating them. CDR3 in amino acids: CASGGGLGIQYF. In DNA form, the CDR3 reads TGTGCCAGTGGAGGGGGGCTGGGCATTCAGTACTTC.

The V gene is TRBV6-6, the J gene TRBJ1-4, with no clear D. This CDR3 region has 13 residues. The V end was cut by 0 bases, the J end by 7 bases, with 6 bases between. Looked up from germline, CDR1 is MNHNY and CDR2 is SVGAGI (reference sequence). CDR3 sequence: CASSYSPGEKLFF. DNA of the CDR3: TGTGCCAGCAGTTACTCTCCCGGTGAAAAACTGTTTTTT.

This clonotype has only a few counts. CDR3 nucleotide sequence: TGCGCCAGCAGCTTGCGGGTGTACACCGGGGAGCTGTTTTTT. Protein sequence: CASSLRVYTGELFF. This chain connects TRBV5-1 to TRBJ2-2; D is unresolved. The CDR3 loop spans 14 amino acids. V dropped 1 base and J dropped 3 bases, with 7 bases sitting between them. The germline V gene has CDR1 SGHRS and CDR2 YFSETQ.

This clonotype was seen only a few times. The CDR3 DNA reads as TGTGCCAGCAGCCCGCTGGGGACAGGGATTCACGAGCAGTACTTC. This gives the protein CASSPLGTGIHEQYF. The rearrangement uses TRBV7-9 and TRBJ2-7, with 9 positions matching TRBD1. This CDR3 contains 15 residues. From germline, CDR1 is SEHNR and CDR2 FQNEAQ (reference sequence). V lost 5 bases and J lost 5; bases outside the gene matches: 10.

The V and J genes are TRBV14 and TRBJ2-2, with D possibly matching TRBD1 (5 bases). The germline gives CDR1 SGHDN, CDR2 FVKESK. CDR3 length: 15 amino acids. The V end lost 4 bases, the J end lost 5 bases, and 14 bases lay between the germline ends. The DNA for the CDR3 is TGTGCCAGCAGCCGATTAGGGGCACGTACCGGGGAGCTGTTTTTT. Its translation is CASSRLGARTGELFF.

This clonotype was seen only once. The chain couples TRBV7-2 to TRBJ2-5; a weak D match, TRBD2 (5 bases). Per the germline V gene, CDR1 is SGHTA and CDR2 is FQGNSA. There are 13 residues in the CDR3. V was trimmed by 8 bases and J by 5 bases, leaving 15 bases between them. The CDR3 DNA reads as TGTGCCAGCCGCCGGGGAGCGAGTGAGACCCAGTACTTC. This sequence encodes CASRRGASETQYF.

The rearrangement joins TRBV5-1 to TRBJ2-2; TRBD1 aligns across 9 bases. CDR1 is SGHRS, CDR2 YFSETQ, per germline. CDR3 length: 15 amino acids. V lost 2 bases to trimming and J lost 7 bases; unmatched junction nucleotides: 6. CDR3 loop: CASSFLQGADGELFF. CDR3 nucleotides: TGCGCCAGCAGCTTTTTACAGGGGGCCGACGGGGAGCTGTTTTTT.

The chain uses TRBV5-1 and TRBJ2-1; 8 positions match TRBD2. From germline, CDR1 is SGHRS and CDR2 YFSETQ. The J segment lost 10 bases and the V segment lost 4 bases, leaving 10 bases of the junction unmatched. This CDR3 region has 14 residues. CDR3 sequence (DNA): TGCGCCAGCAGCCTAACTAGCGGTCGGGGAGAGCAGTTCTTC. Encoded protein: CASSLTSGRGEQFF.

This clonotype was recorded at least ten times. This chain uses TRBV6-5 with TRBJ2-2, with 7 bases fitting TRBD2. From germline, CDR1 is MNHEY and CDR2 SVGAGI. This CDR3 is built from 16 residues. V lost 6 bases and J lost 0; bases outside the gene matches: 7. CDR3 protein: CASSRNLAANTGELFF. The CDR3 DNA follows: TGTGCCAGCAGCCGAAACCTAGCGGCGAACACCGGGGAGCTGTTTTTT.